These 27 T cell receptor beta chains share one sample of origin, sequenced in a study of T cell responses to AZD1222 COVID-19 vaccine. Clones were read by immunoSEQ multiplex PCR, and TCRdb kept only the in-frame ones, dropping some. This table holds more than 150,000 clones, more than 80% found once. The sequencing used peripheral blood, collected on day 0 of AZD1222 vaccination. These receptors were taken from an adult in good health.

The V and J genes are TRBV5-1 and TRBJ1-2, with D unclear. CDR3 length: 15 amino acids. V was pared by 3 bases and J by 4 bases, with 16 bases between. In germline, CDR1 is SGHRS, CDR2 YFSETQ. CDR3 residues: CASSSTDARLYGYTF. DNA for the CDR3: TGCGCCAGCAGCTCCACGGACGCTCGGCTCTATGGCTACACCTTC.

The table lists this clone with many counts. The chain is built from TRBV6-4 and TRBJ2-3; D not certain. The ends were cut back, 6 bases at V and 2 bases at J, with 12 bases in the middle. The CDR3 extends over 14 amino acids. CDR1 and CDR2 (germline): MRHNA, SNTAGT. CDR3 protein: CASSLGEDTDTQYF. CDR3 bases: TGTGCCAGCAGCCTGGGTGAGGACACAGATACGCAGTATTTT.

This clone has a single count. The J gene is TRBJ2-7, the V gene TRBV7-9; D gene unclear. The germline V gene has CDR1 SEHNR and CDR2 FQNEAQ (reference sequence). The CDR3 is 13 amino acids. The ends were cut back, 4 bases at V and 2 bases at J, with 9 bases in the middle. The CDR3 region is CASSSEGPYEQYF. The CDR3 region has the DNA TGTGCCAGCAGCTCCGAAGGGCCCTACGAGCAGTACTTC.

Comment on this clone: This CDR3 is also generated by other DNA sequences in the sample. The CDR3 DNA reads TGTGCCAGCAGTTTGTCCCGGGAGGGCTACACCTTC. It encodes CASSLSREGYTF. J is TRBJ1-2 and V is TRBV28; D is uncertain. V lost 3 bases and J 8 bases, leaving 10 bases between the germline ends. The CDR3 extends over 12 amino acids. CDR1 and CDR2 (germline): MDHEN, SYDVKM.

This clone was picked up a small number of times. The chain combines TRBV18 with TRBJ1-1, with D perhaps TRBD1 (5 bases). The V gene lost 1 base and the J gene lost 0 bases, with 6 bases spanning the gap. The germline V gene has CDR1 KGHSH and CDR2 LQKENI. This CDR3 is 14 amino acids long. The CDR3: CASSPQGMNTEAFF. CDR3 sequence (DNA): TGTGCCAGCTCACCACAGGGGATGAACACTGAAGCTTTCTTT.

The rearrangement uses TRBV6-1 and TRBJ1-2; D unclear. CDR1 MNHNS and CDR2 SASEGT come from the germline V gene. Trimming pared 0 bases from V and 7 bases from J, leaving 15 bases between. The CDR3 is 15 amino acids. The CDR3: CASSEALAVRGGYTF. The CDR3 DNA is TGTGCCAGCAGTGAAGCGCTGGCAGTACGCGGTGGCTACACCTTC.

This sequence joins TRBV18 and TRBJ2-1, with 10 bases lining up with TRBD2. The J segment lost 1 base and the V segment lost 6 bases, leaving 21 bases of the junction unmatched. The germline V gene encodes CDR1 KGHSH and CDR2 LQKENI. This CDR3 has 21 residues. The CDR3 DNA sequence: TGTGCCAGCTCCCCAAGCTCAGGAGCACCCACAGCGGGAGGGTCCTACAATGAGCAGTTCTTC. Amino acids: CASSPSSGAPTAGGSYNEQFF.

The CDR3 region is CASSIRQGETQYF. The CDR3 region has the DNA TGTGCCAGTAGTATTCGGCAGGGAGAGACCCAGTACTTC. V gene TRBV19 combines with J gene TRBJ2-5; TRBD1 is a possible D gene (5 bases). CDR1 is LNHDA and CDR2 is SQIVND in the germline V gene (reference sequence). V was trimmed by 3 bases and J by 4 bases, leaving 9 bases between them. The CDR3 consists of 13 residues.

J is TRBJ1-2 and V is TRBV2; D is perhaps TRBD1 (6 bases). V lost 3 bases and J 7 bases, leaving 18 bases between the germline ends. The CDR3 runs to 15 residues. Germline-derived CDR1 and CDR2 are SNHLY and FYNNEI. In DNA, the CDR3 is TGTGCCAGCAGTGAGGGTGGTGTAGGGGGAAGTGGCTACACCTTC. It specifies CASSEGGVGGSGYTF.

V usage is TRBV27 and J usage is TRBJ1-3, with TRBD1 matching 11 bases. The CDR3 extends over 15 amino acids. J was trimmed by 5 bases and V by 0 bases; bases with no gene match: 0. Germline loops: CDR1 MNHEY, CDR2 SMNVEV (reference sequence). This CDR3 is CASSLSDRGRNTIYF. CDR3 DNA: TGTGCCAGCAGTTTATCGGACAGGGGGCGAAACACCATATATTTT.

The CDR3, as DNA: TGTGCCAGCAGCAATAGACAGGGGTTTCAGCCCCAGCATTTT. Translated: CASSNRQGFQPQHF. J is TRBJ1-5 and V is TRBV5-5; 8 positions agree with TRBD1. Unmatched junction bases numbered 6, after V lost 4 bases and J lost 6 bases. There are 14 residues in the CDR3. Germline CDR1 is SGHKS and CDR2 is YYEKEE (reference sequence).

The CDR3 nucleotides read TGTGCCAGCAGTTACTGGCGGGCGGAGCAGTTCTTC. Translated: CASSYWRAEQFF. The J gene is TRBJ2-1, the V gene TRBV6-5; possibly TRBD2 for D (5 bases). The germline V gene encodes CDR1 MNHEY and CDR2 SVGAGI. The V gene lost 1 base and the J gene lost 10 bases, with 8 bases spanning the gap. This CDR3 has 12 residues.

This chain connects TRBV7-8 to TRBJ1-4; 9 bases line up with TRBD1. This CDR3 is built from 17 residues. V trimming: 5 bases; J trimming: 8 bases; junction bases outside the gene matches: 15. Germline CDR1 reads SGHVS; CDR2 reads FQNEAQ. CDR3: CASSPYRGRFEREKLFF. CDR3 in DNA: TGTGCCAGCAGCCCGTACAGGGGGCGGTTCGAACGGGAAAAACTGTTTTTT.

This sequence joins TRBV7-2 and TRBJ2-1; D ambiguous. Between the trimmed V and J ends, which lost 2 bases and 9 bases, there was a span of 11 bases. The CDR3 runs to 13 residues. Looked up from germline, CDR1 is SGHTA and CDR2 is FQGNSA. The CDR3, as DNA: TGTGCCAGCAGCTTACGGCAAGCAGGTGAGCAGTTCTTC. Translating gives CASSLRQAGEQFF.

Points on this clone: Different DNA sequences within this sample yield the same CDR3. This chain uses TRBV12-5 with TRBJ2-1; no firm D call. Germline V gene data show CDR1 as LGHNT and CDR2 as FRNRAP. V shed 2 bases and J shed 7 bases, with 3 bases lying between them. This CDR3 has 11 residues. CDR3 coding DNA: TGTGCTAGTGGTTTGTTGAATGAGCAGTTCTTC. Amino acids: CASGLLNEQFF.

The gene calls are TRBV7-9 and TRBJ1-2, with 9 positions matching TRBD1. Germline trimming cut 1 base from V and 6 bases from J; bases unmatched to any gene: 6. Germline V gene sequence: CDR1 SEHNR, CDR2 FQNEAQ (reference sequence). This CDR3 contains 15 residues. CDR3 DNA: TGTGCCAGCAGCTTAGAGACAGGGGGTCGTAATGGCTACACCTTC. This gives the protein CASSLETGGRNGYTF. Supplemented by reference TRBV7-9 and TRBJ1-2, the full variable domain reads DTGVSQNPRHKITKRGQNVTFRCDPISEHNRLYWYRQTLGQGPEFLTYFQNEAQLEKSRLLSDRFSAERPKGSFSTLEIQRTEQGDSAMYLCASSLETGGRNGYTFGSGTRLTVV.

V and J are TRBV19 and TRBJ1-5; D gene unclear. The CDR3 contains 15 residues. The V gene lost 1 base and the J gene lost 5 bases, with 12 bases spanning the gap. Germline V gene data show CDR1 as LNHDA and CDR2 as SQIVND (reference sequence). The CDR3 is CASSIGTRSDQPQHF. CDR3 bases: TGTGCCAGTAGTATAGGTACCCGGTCGGATCAGCCCCAGCATTTT.

This clone has only one observation. This chain links TRBV28 with TRBJ1-6; no definite D call. The CDR3 has 12 amino acids. Germline V lookup: CDR1 MDHEN, CDR2 SYDVKM. V shed 2 bases and J shed 11 bases, with 7 bases lying between them. In DNA, the CDR3 is TGTGCCAGCAGTTTAGGGGTGGCACCCCTCCACTTT. Its translation is CASSLGVAPLHF.

The chain links TRBV7-2 to TRBJ2-3; 9 nucleotides line up with TRBD1. CDR1 is SGHTA and CDR2 is FQGNSA in the germline V gene. The CDR3 is 14 residues long. Trimming at V came to 5 bases and at J to 2 bases, leaving 2 bases not matched to a gene. CDR3 region: CASSRDRVTDTQYF. DNA for the CDR3: TGTGCCAGCAGCCGGGACAGGGTCACAGATACGCAGTATTTT.

This chain uses TRBV2 with TRBJ1-5; D is uncertain. Germline assignment: CDR1 SNHLY and CDR2 FYNNEI. The CDR3 totals 13 residues. The V gene lost 5 bases and the J gene lost 7 bases, with 12 bases spanning the gap. CDR3 bases: TGTGCCAGCAGTCCCCAAACCCGGCAGCCCCAGCATTTT. Encoded protein: CASSPQTRQPQHF.

This chain joins TRBV11-2 and TRBJ2-7, with 7 nucleotides matching TRBD2. CDR1 is SGHAT, CDR2 FQNNGV, per germline. The CDR3 loop spans 18 amino acids. V shed 2 bases and J 2 bases; nucleotides not matched to a gene: 15. DNA for the CDR3: TGTGCCAGCAGCTTAATATCCCGTCTAGCGGAACAAGCCTACGAGCAGTACTTC. Its protein product is CASSLISRLAEQAYEQYF. Using reference TRBV11-2 and TRBJ2-7 for the parts outside the CDR3, the full variable domain is EAGVAQSPRYKIIEKRQSVAFWCNPISGHATLYWYQQILGQGPKLLIQFQNNGVVDDSQLPKDRFSAERLKGVDSTLKIQPAKLEDSAVYLCASSLISRLAEQAYEQYFGPGTRLTVT.

This chain uses TRBV6-5 with TRBJ2-1; 7 bases match TRBD1. The germline CDR1 and CDR2 sequences are MNHEY and SVGAGI. Trimming at V came to 6 bases and at J to 1 base, leaving 3 bases not matched to a gene. The CDR3 runs 14 residues. CDR3 coding DNA: TGTGCCAGCAGACCGGGACAGTCCTACAATGAGCAGTTCTTC. It is translated as CASRPGQSYNEQFF.

In its sample, this clone was seen once. This chain joins TRBV5-1 and TRBJ2-5, with TRBD2 matching over 10 bases. CDR3 length: 16 residues. Unmatched junction bases numbered 7, after V lost 3 bases and J lost 2 bases. CDR1 and CDR2 from the germline V gene are SGHRS and YFSETQ. The CDR3: CASSSHGLAEQETQYF. The CDR3 DNA reads TGCGCCAGCAGCTCCCACGGACTAGCGGAACAAGAGACCCAGTACTTC.

A word on this clone: An end of the junction does not agree with germline; a read error may underlie this. The chain is built from TRBV30 and TRBJ1-3, with D unresolved. The length of the CDR3 is 17 residues. Germline V gene sequence: CDR1 GTSNPN, CDR2 SVGIG (reference sequence). CDR3 in amino acids: CAWIIVGFWYSGNTIYF. Here the CDR3 DNA reads TGTGCTTGGATCATTGTAGGATTTTGGTACTCTGGAAACACCATATATTTT.

The V call is TRBV5-1, the J call TRBJ2-2, with TRBD1 as a possible D gene (6 bases). Trimming pared 2 bases from V and 0 bases from J, leaving 17 bases between. The CDR3 spans 18 residues. Germline V CDR1 and CDR2: SGHRS, YFSETQ. The CDR3 loop reads CASSFRGTQFSNTGELFF. The CDR3 DNA follows: TGCGCCAGCAGCTTTAGGGGGACCCAATTTTCGAACACCGGGGAGCTGTTTTTT.

V and J are TRBV18 and TRBJ1-2; 7 bases align to TRBD1. The germline V gene has CDR1 KGHSH and CDR2 LQKENI. J was trimmed by 2 bases and V by 3 bases; bases with no gene match: 9. The CDR3 consists of 16 residues. CDR3 nucleotides: TGTGCCAGCTCACCCCCTCGACAGGGATGGAACTATGGCTACACCTTC. Amino acid sequence: CASSPPRQGWNYGYTF.

The chain joins TRBV28 to TRBJ2-5; D uncertain. The CDR3 is 13 residues long. V dropped 3 bases and J dropped 2 bases, with 7 bases sitting between them. The germline gives CDR1 MDHEN, CDR2 SYDVKM. This CDR3 reads CASSFGKQETQYF. CDR3 bases: TGTGCCAGCAGTTTTGGGAAACAAGAGACCCAGTACTTC.